The rows below give T cell receptor beta chains drawn from one sample of a study of blood T cell repertoires in COVID-19. TCRdb's table, derived via immunoSEQ multiplex PCR, lists solely in-frame clones and lacks some. The sample records roughly 43,000 clones, more than 70% being singletons. Sequencing input: peripheral blood. The receptors were gathered from a human donor in a cohort sampled during active COVID-19. Both conserved end residues are part of each CDR3. D genes are given only for firm matches. Only some rows state a clone size, as once, few, many or a class for expanded clones.

TRBJ1-2	.	TRBV9	.	CASSLAAGSDGYTF	TGTGCCAGCTCGCTCGCGGCGGGCAGCGATGGCTACACCTTC
TRBJ1-4	.	TRBV5-1	TRBD1	CASSPNRGDGEKLFF	TGCGCCAGCAGCCCCAACAGGGGCGATGGTGAAAAACTGTTTTTT
TRBJ1-2	.	TRBV6-6	.	CASTPNRSYGYTF	TGTGCCAGCACCCCCAACAGATCCTATGGCTACACCTTC
TRBJ1-2	once	TRBV11-2	TRBD1	CASSFDRDRGGGYTF	TGTGCCAGCAGCTTCGACCGGGACAGGGGAGGTGGCTACACCTTC
TRBJ1-1	.	TRBV19	TRBD1	CASSLRQGLMNTEAFF	TGTGCCAGTAGTCTAAGACAGGGTTTAATGAACACTGAAGCTTTCTTT
TRBJ1-1	.	TRBV6-6	.	CASTAPGGGYTEAFF	TGTGCCAGCACCGCCCCTGGGGGAGGTTACACTGAAGCTTTCTTT
TRBJ2-1	.	TRBV3-1/TRBV3-2	TRBD2	CASSQDGTSKGNEQFF	TGTGCCAGCAGCCAAGACGGGACTAGCAAGGGAAATGAGCAGTTCTTC
TRBJ2-5	.	TRBV5-5	TRBD1	CASSRGQDQETQYF	TGTGCCAGCAGCCGGGGACAGGACCAAGAGACCCAGTACTTC
TRBJ1-1	once	TRBV24-1	.	CATSATAGPTTEAFF	TGTGCCACCAGTGCTACCGCAGGGCCTACCACTGAAGCTTTCTTT
TRBJ2-7	.	TRBV4-2	.	CASSQDYPGPYEQYF	TGTGCCAGCAGCCAAGATTATCCAGGGCCCTACGAGCAGTACTTC
TRBJ2-5	.	TRBV18	.	CASSHRKEEETQYF	TGTGCCAGCTCACACAGGAAAGAAGAAGAGACCCAGTACTTC
TRBJ2-7	.	TRBV2	TRBD2	CASRATAGDYEQYF	TGTGCCAGCAGGGCCACTGCGGGGGACTACGAGCAGTACTTC
TRBJ1-1	.	TRBV5-6	.	CASSSTGTSTEAFF	TGTGCCAGCAGTTCAACAGGGACGAGCACTGAAGCTTTCTTT
TRBJ2-7	.	TRBV27	.	CASSSSKYEQYF	TGTGCCAGCAGCTCGAGCAAGTACGAGCAGTACTTC
TRBJ1-2	.	TRBV6-5	TRBD1	CASSSPDRGDYGYTF	TGTGCCAGCAGTTCTCCGGACAGGGGAGACTATGGCTACACCTTC
TRBJ1-6	.	TRBV6-5	TRBD1	CASSTGQGKSPLHF	TGTGCCAGCAGTACCGGACAGGGCAAATCACCCCTCCACTTT
TRBJ1-2	.	TRBV12-3/TRBV12-4	TRBD1	CASSLGTARGYTF	TGTGCCAGCAGCCTAGGGACAGCCCGGGGCTACACCTTC
TRBJ2-3	.	TRBV30	TRBD1	CAWSDPYRGQSTDTQYF	TGTGCCTGGAGTGACCCCTACAGGGGGCAAAGCACAGATACGCAGTATTTT
TRBJ2-4	medium-sized	TRBV4-1	TRBD1	CASRDRSGNIQYF	TGCGCCAGCCGGGACAGGAGCGGCAACATTCAGTACTTC
TRBJ2-6	.	TRBV4-3	TRBD1	CASSPRDRDSGANVLTF	TGCGCCAGCAGCCCCCGGGACAGAGACTCTGGGGCCAACGTCCTGACTTTC
TRBJ1-2	.	TRBV20-1	TRBD1	CSASTRQGANYGYTF	TGCAGTGCTAGTACAAGACAGGGAGCTAACTATGGCTACACCTTC
TRBJ1-1	once	TRBV7-2	.	CASSSRVHTEAFF	TGTGCCAGCAGCTCCCGGGTTCACACTGAAGCTTTCTTT
TRBJ1-1	few	TRBV19	TRBD1	CATREGAHTEAFF	TGTGCTACTCGGGAGGGGGCGCACACTGAAGCTTTCTTT
TRBJ2-5	.	TRBV4-2	.	CASNPGIRYQETQYF	TGTGCCAGCAACCCGGGGATACGATACCAAGAGACCCAGTACTTC
TRBJ1-2	.	TRBV7-9	.	CASSLEVNRVVFPF	TGTGCCAGCAGCTTAGAAGTTAACAGGGTGGTTTTTCCCTTC
TRBJ2-1	once	TRBV7-3	TRBD2	CASRWIGTSGRNEQFF	TGTGCCAGCAGATGGATCGGGACTAGCGGGAGGAATGAGCAGTTCTTC
TRBJ2-3	.	TRBV30	.	CAWSVRGRSSDTQYF	TGTGCCTGGAGTGTACGAGGGAGGTCGAGCGATACGCAGTATTTT
TRBJ1-6	few	TRBV5-4	TRBD1	CASRSTGRRSPLHF	TGTGCCAGCAGATCGACAGGGAGGCGGTCACCCCTCCACTTT
TRBJ2-5	.	TRBV6-5	TRBD2	CATTASGGAETQYF	TGTGCCACCACGGCGAGCGGGGGTGCGGAGACCCAGTACTTC
TRBJ2-7	.	TRBV6-5	TRBD2	CASSYSSGTSYEQYF	TGTGCCAGCAGTTATTCTAGCGGAACCTCCTACGAGCAGTACTTC
TRBJ2-7	.	TRBV2	.	CASSERGREGSYEQYF	TGTGCCAGCAGTGAAAGGGGCAGGGAAGGCTCCTACGAGCAGTACTTC
TRBJ2-3	.	TRBV7-9	TRBD2	CASSIRLAVSTDTQYF	TGTGCCAGCAGCATCCGACTAGCCGTTAGCACAGATACGCAGTATTTT
TRBJ2-7	.	TRBV9	TRBD1	CASSPRTGSPYEQYF	TGTGCCAGCAGCCCCCGGACAGGGAGTCCCTACGAGCAGTACTTC
TRBJ2-7	once	TRBV2	.	CASSGQGTPYEQYF	TGTGCCAGCAGTGGGCAGGGAACCCCATACGAGCAGTACTTC
TRBJ2-3	.	TRBV5-1	TRBD1	CASSFGTGTDTQYF	TGCGCCAGCAGCTTCGGGACAGGCACAGATACGCAGTATTTT
TRBJ2-2	.	TRBV7-2	.	CASSLISFPGELFF	TGTGCCAGCAGCTTAATTAGTTTCCCCGGGGAGCTGTTTTTT
TRBJ1-1	.	TRBV6-1	TRBD1	CASSEYRGNTEAFF	TGTGCCAGCAGTGAATACAGGGGGAACACTGAAGCTTTCTTT
TRBJ2-7	.	TRBV25-1	TRBD2	CASRAAGTSGSAGYEQYF	TGTGCCAGCAGGGCGGCCGGGACTAGCGGGAGCGCGGGCTACGAGCAGTACTTC
TRBJ2-3	.	TRBV5-1	.	CASRPLESTDTQYF	TGCGCCAGCAGGCCCCTAGAGAGCACAGATACGCAGTATTTT
TRBJ1-1	.	TRBV2	.	CASSEGGTNTEAFF	TGTGCCAGCAGTGAAGGGGGGACTAACACTGAAGCTTTCTTT
TRBJ2-1	.	TRBV19	.	CAISRNEQFF	TGTGCCATCTCCAGGAATGAGCAGTTCTTC
TRBJ1-4	.	TRBV4-2	TRBD1	CASSQGSTGDEKLFF	TGTGCCAGCAGCCAAGGCAGTACAGGGGATGAAAAACTGTTTTTT
TRBJ2-2	.	TRBV5-1	.	CASSLGSRSLTDTGELFF	TGCGCCAGCAGCTTGGGTTCCCGCAGTTTAACCGACACCGGGGAGCTGTTTTTT
TRBJ2-2	.	TRBV6-1	.	CASSDRYPTGELFF	TGTGCCAGCAGTGACCGCTACCCGACCGGGGAGCTGTTTTTT
TRBJ2-3	.	TRBV7-6	TRBD2	CASSLVPSGGSTDTQYF	TGTGCCAGCAGCTTAGTCCCTAGCGGGGGTAGCACAGATACGCAGTATTTT
TRBJ1-2	once	TRBV9	TRBD1	CASSVSGGGGGPLYGYTF	TGTGCCAGCAGCGTATCAGGAGGTGGAGGGGGCCCACTCTATGGCTACACCTTC
TRBJ1-3	.	TRBV6-6	.	CASSPREYSGNTIYF	TGTGCCAGCAGTCCCCGGGAGTACTCTGGAAACACCATATATTTT
TRBJ2-7	.	TRBV4-1	TRBD2	CASSQRAGGSVYEQYF	TGCGCCAGCAGCCAACGGGCCGGGGGGAGTGTGTACGAGCAGTACTTC
TRBJ1-5	.	TRBV2	.	CASSLDSLNQPQHF	TGTGCCAGCAGTCTTGACAGCCTCAATCAGCCCCAGCATTTT
TRBJ2-3	few	TRBV29-1	.	CSVEGGFSTDTQYF	TGCAGCGTTGAAGGCGGGTTTAGCACAGATACGCAGTATTTT
TRBJ1-2	.	TRBV5-6	.	CASSLGPGGYTF	TGTGCCAGCAGCTTGGGACCAGGGGGCTACACCTTC
TRBJ2-1	.	TRBV28	TRBD2	CASAGGHFNEQFF	TGTGCCAGCGCGGGGGGCCATTTCAATGAGCAGTTCTTC
TRBJ1-2	.	TRBV5-6	.	CASSPTRSHYGYTF	TGTGCCAGCAGTCCGACAAGGTCCCACTATGGCTACACCTTC
TRBJ1-6	.	TRBV25-1	TRBD1	CASSARQGSYNSPLHF	TGTGCCAGCAGTGCCCGACAGGGGTCCTATAATTCACCCCTCCACTTT
TRBJ2-5	once	TRBV21-1	.	CASPVPPEGMKETQYF	TGTGCCAGTCCCGTTCCCCCGGAGGGTATGAAAGAGACCCAGTACTTC
TRBJ2-3	.	TRBV7-2	TRBD2	CASSSRSGGTDTQYF	TGTGCCAGCAGCTCAAGGAGCGGGGGCACAGATACGCAGTATTTT
TRBJ1-6	.	TRBV4-2	.	CASSQETGIGYNSPLHF	TGTGCCAGCAGCCAAGAAACAGGGATTGGGTATAATTCACCCCTCCACTTT
TRBJ2-5	.	TRBV5-5	.	CASSLAAQGLGETQYF	TGTGCCAGCAGCTTGGCCGCTCAGGGGCTCGGAGAGACCCAGTACTTC
TRBJ2-2	few	TRBV7-9	.	CASSLGGVNTGELFF	TGTGCCAGCAGCTTAGGGGGGGTCAACACCGGGGAGCTGTTTTTT